This is a list of T cell receptor beta chains from one sample in a study of blood T cell repertoires in COVID-19. This table comes from immunoSEQ multiplex PCR, and its TCRdb copy is limited to in-frame clones, with some not included. The repertoire holds approximately 130,000 clones, with 75% to 85% as singletons. Sequenced: peripheral blood. The receptors were sampled from a man older than 75 with acute or convalescent COVID-19. Both conserved end residues are part of each CDR3. The order of the fields is D gene, clone size, V gene, J gene, CDR3 protein. The D gene is left open where the match is weak. Not all rows give a size; the values are once, few, many and, for expanded clones, a class.

D: TRBD2; size: -; V: TRBV3-1/TRBV3-2; J: TRBJ2-7; CDR3: CASSPRRASGNGEQYF
D: TRBD1; size: -; V: TRBV6-5; J: TRBJ1-4; CDR3: CASSYWTGDEKLFF
D: -; size: -; V: TRBV7-9; J: TRBJ2-3; CDR3: CASSLLAGGTDTQYF
D: -; size: -; V: TRBV5-6; J: TRBJ1-5; CDR3: CASSLLNQPQHF
D: TRBD1; size: -; V: TRBV27; J: TRBJ2-3; CDR3: CASRRQGSTDTQYF
D: TRBD2; size: once; V: TRBV19; J: TRBJ2-7; CDR3: CASSRRGGTDEQYF
D: -; size: -; V: TRBV6-2/TRBV6-3; J: TRBJ2-7; CDR3: CASSYGPGDGYEQYF
D: TRBD1; size: -; V: TRBV6-1; J: TRBJ2-4; CDR3: CASTEQGGNIQYF
D: -; size: -; V: TRBV6-2/TRBV6-3; J: TRBJ2-7; CDR3: CASSVSYEQYF
D: -; size: -; V: TRBV5-1; J: TRBJ2-7; CDR3: CASGPNPRLFSYEQYF
D: TRBD1; size: -; V: TRBV12-3/TRBV12-4; J: TRBJ2-4; CDR3: CASSPRQGGIQYF
D: -; size: -; V: TRBV6-2/TRBV6-3; J: TRBJ1-5; CDR3: CASSYRTLNQPQHF
D: -; size: few; V: TRBV5-5; J: TRBJ1-5; CDR3: CASSLLAGNQPQHF
D: TRBD1; size: -; V: TRBV2; J: TRBJ1-2; CDR3: CASSGRQGASGYTF
D: TRBD2; size: -; V: TRBV11-2; J: TRBJ2-5; CDR3: CASTPGGEETQYF
D: TRBD1; size: few; V: TRBV19; J: TRBJ2-5; CDR3: CASGDRDSKQETQYF
D: TRBD1; size: many; V: TRBV19; J: TRBJ1-2; CDR3: CASSPRTGGSGGYTF
D: TRBD1; size: few; V: TRBV2; J: TRBJ2-7; CDR3: CASSRQGVVQYF
D: TRBD1; size: -; V: TRBV4-1; J: TRBJ1-2; CDR3: CASSQAGGDYGYTF
D: -; size: -; V: TRBV4-1; J: TRBJ1-1; CDR3: CASSQGADEAFF
D: -; size: -; V: TRBV19; J: TRBJ2-7; CDR3: CASSMSTGNTYEQYF
D: -; size: once; V: TRBV4-1; J: TRBJ2-1; CDR3: CASSQEGQSYNEQFF
D: TRBD1; size: many; V: TRBV9; J: TRBJ1-6; CDR3: CASSAGQGTSYNSPLHF
D: -; size: -; V: TRBV6-2/TRBV6-3; J: TRBJ2-5; CDR3: CASSYPAGGGETQYF
D: TRBD1; size: once; V: TRBV7-9; J: TRBJ2-2; CDR3: CASSVTGGAVGELFF
D: -; size: -; V: TRBV6-1; J: TRBJ1-2; CDR3: CASSEIAGRYGYTF
D: TRBD2; size: once; V: TRBV30; J: TRBJ2-2; CDR3: CAWRRGIAGNTGELFF
D: -; size: -; V: TRBV5-6; J: TRBJ1-3; CDR3: CASSLQGRTGNTIYF
D: TRBD1; size: -; V: TRBV3-1/TRBV3-2; J: TRBJ1-5; CDR3: CASSYRGGNQPQHF
D: -; size: -; V: TRBV5-6; J: TRBJ1-3; CDR3: CASSLSGTLSGNTIYF
D: TRBD1; size: once; V: TRBV6-6; J: TRBJ2-1; CDR3: CASSHPGQGALFF
D: -; size: -; V: TRBV7-2; J: TRBJ1-1; CDR3: CASSLADLNTEAFF
D: TRBD1; size: few; V: TRBV2; J: TRBJ2-5; CDR3: CASSLWTGQETQYF
D: -; size: -; V: TRBV20-1; J: TRBJ2-2; CDR3: CSAQNTGELFF
D: TRBD1; size: -; V: TRBV5-1; J: TRBJ2-1; CDR3: CASSLAAGQGSHEQFF
D: -; size: -; V: TRBV9; J: TRBJ2-1; CDR3: CASSVGRDLGEQFF
D: TRBD1; size: -; V: TRBV6-5; J: TRBJ1-2; CDR3: CASTGQENYGYTF
D: TRBD2; size: -; V: TRBV7-2; J: TRBJ2-1; CDR3: CASYGLAGGFRYNEQFF
D: TRBD1; size: -; V: TRBV19; J: TRBJ2-6; CDR3: CASSVRGQPNSGANVLTF
D: -; size: -; V: TRBV28; J: TRBJ1-2; CDR3: CASRGQEYGYTF
D: -; size: -; V: TRBV7-9; J: TRBJ1-1; CDR3: CASSPQGGLNTEAFF
D: -; size: -; V: TRBV6-6; J: TRBJ2-1; CDR3: CASSHLANEQFF